Shown below are 17 T cell receptor beta chains from a single sample sequenced in a study of T cell repertoires in cytomegalovirus infection. TCRdb analysed the reads with MiXCR anew, one entry per CDR3 protein. Of some 220,000 distinct CDR3 sequences in the sample, 10% to 15% are singletons; the top ten hold 1.5% to 2%. Source material: PBMCs. The origin of the receptors is a human donor in good health (CMV status not recorded). Some clones in this sample may be carry-over from other donors' samples.

Ten or more counts support this clonotype. Mismatch with germline at one junction end may stem from a read error. V is TRBV7-8 and J is TRBJ2-5; TRBD1 matches 9 bases. Germline values: CDR1 SGHVS, CDR2 FQNEAQ. The CDR3 spans 13 residues. The CDR3 region is CATSRDREETQYF. CDR3 nucleotides: TGTGCCACCAGCCGGGACAGGGAAGAGACCCAGTACTTC. The full variable domain, rest sourced from reference TRBV7-8 and TRBJ2-5, is GAGVSQSPRYKVAKRGQDVALRCDPISGHVSLFWYQQALGQGPEFLTYFQNEAQLDKSGLPSDRFFAERPEGSVSTLKIQRTQQEDSAVYLCATSRDREETQYFGPGTRLLVL.

This clonotype was counted ten times or more. The chain couples TRBV7-3 to TRBJ2-1; the D call may be TRBD1 or TRBD2 (5 bases each). CDR3 size: 15 residues. V was clipped by 5 bases and J by 2 bases, with 13 bases between them. Germline V gene data show CDR1 as SGHTA and CDR2 as FQGTGA. The CDR3 sequence: CASSAPGTAYNEQFF. The CDR3 DNA is TGTGCCAGCAGCGCACCCGGGACGGCCTACAATGAGCAGTTCTTC.

This clonotype has just a few counts. One end of the junction varies from germline; a read error may be responsible. The chain has TRBV7-6 and TRBJ1-1; possibly TRBD1 for D (5 bases). CDR1 and CDR2 (germline): SGHVS, FNYEAQ. This CDR3 comprises 14 residues. CDR3: CASSLGGLNIEAFF. The CDR3 nucleotides are TGTGCCAGCAGCTTAGGGGGACTCAACATTGAAGCTTTCTTT.

The J gene is TRBJ2-7, the V gene TRBV7-9; 8 positions agree with TRBD2. This CDR3 contains 16 residues. V was pared by 4 bases and J by 4 bases, with 12 bases of the junction left unmatched. CDR1 is SEHNR and CDR2 is FQNEAQ in the germline V gene (reference sequence). CDR3 DNA: TGTGCCAGCAGCTCCAGTCGGGGGACTAGTGAATACGAGCAGTACTTC. Protein: CASSSSRGTSEYEQYF. The entire variable domain, with the rest obtained from reference TRBV7-9 and TRBJ2-7, is as follows: DTGVSQNPRHKITKRGQNVTFRCDPISEHNRLYWYRQTLGQGPEFLTYFQNEAQLEKSRLLSDRFSAERPKGSFSTLEIQRTEQGDSAMYLCASSSSRGTSEYEQYFGPGTRLTVT.

V and J are TRBV23-1 and TRBJ2-3; no reliable D call. TRBV23-1 qualifies as an ORF whose function is uncertain. The CDR3 is 17 residues long. The V end lost 7 bases, the J end lost 0 bases, and 20 bases lay between the germline ends. The DNA for the CDR3 is TGCGCCAGCACCCACCCCCACCGAGCGACTAGCACAGATACGCAGTATTTT. The encoded protein is CASTHPHRATSTDTQYF.

The genes are TRBV9 and TRBJ2-1; perhaps TRBD2 as D (5 bases). This CDR3 has 15 residues. Trimming left V 4 bases short and J 0 bases short, with 11 bases between. Germline values: CDR1 SGDLS, CDR2 YYNGEE. Here the CDR3 reads CASSPRVNSYNEQFF. For the CDR3, the DNA is TGTGCCAGCAGCCCGAGGGTGAACTCCTACAATGAGCAGTTCTTC. The full variable domain, completed using reference TRBV9 and TRBJ2-1, is DSGVTQTPKHLITATGQRVTLRCSPRSGDLSVYWYQQSLDQGLQFLIQYYNGEERAKGNILERFSAQQFPDLHSELNLSSLELGDSALYFCASSPRVNSYNEQFFGPGTRLTVL.

V gene TRBV9 combines with J gene TRBJ2-1, with TRBD2 matching over 7 bases. Germline assignment: CDR1 SGDLS and CDR2 YYNGEE. This CDR3 has 15 amino acids. V trimming: 7 bases; J trimming: 6 bases; junction bases outside the gene matches: 13. The CDR3 spells CASCLGGRTSNEQFF. Written as DNA, the CDR3 is TGTGCCAGCTGCCTAGGAGGGCGGACTAGCAATGAGCAGTTCTTC.

This clonotype was counted at least ten times. The rearrangement links TRBV7-2 to TRBJ1-1; the D gene is possibly TRBD1 (5 bases). Deletions cut 2 bases from V and 4 bases from J, with 14 bases between. The germline V gene has CDR1 SGHTA and CDR2 FQGNSA. The CDR3 covers 15 residues. The CDR3 is CASSLPGTPATEAFF. The CDR3 bases are TGTGCCAGCAGCTTACCCGGGACCCCGGCCACTGAAGCTTTCTTT.

There are a few counts of this clonotype. The genes are TRBV7-9 and TRBJ2-7, with 13 bases identical to TRBD2. Germline-derived CDR1 and CDR2 are SEHNR and FQNEAQ (reference sequence). This CDR3 has 19 amino acids. With V trimmed by 2 bases and J by 1 base, 11 bases remained unmatched. CDR3 loop: CASSLPPGLAGSRSYEQYF. The CDR3, as DNA: TGTGCCAGCAGCTTACCCCCGGGACTAGCGGGGTCTCGGTCCTACGAGCAGTACTTC.

To note about this clonotype: A read error is possible here, since a much larger clone lies one base away. V usage is TRBV19 and J usage is TRBJ2-5; 10 bases line up with TRBD1. Germline assignment: CDR1 LNHDA and CDR2 SQIVND (reference sequence). This CDR3 comprises 15 residues. Trimming at V came to 2 bases and at J to 7 bases, leaving 7 bases not matched to a gene. The CDR3 nucleotides read TGTGCCAGTAGTATAACCGGGACAGGGGTAGGGACCCAGTACTTC. It translates to CASSITGTGVGTQYF.

This clonotype has ten or more counts. For the CDR3, the DNA is TGTGCCAGCAGCACACAACAGGGTCCGGCACCCCTCCACTTT. Its protein product is CASSTQQGPAPLHF. The J gene is TRBJ1-6, the V gene TRBV7-6; possibly TRBD1 for D (6 bases). Germline V lookup: CDR1 SGHVS, CDR2 FNYEAQ. Trimming left V 5 bases short and J 11 bases short, with 16 bases between. The CDR3 runs to 14 residues.

This clonotype was observed at least ten times. The chain combines TRBV28 with TRBJ1-5, with D possibly matching TRBD1 (6 bases). Germline CDR1 MDHEN, CDR2 SYDVKM. CDR3 size: 15 residues. V lost 4 bases to trimming and J lost 7 bases, with 17 bases between them. The CDR3 nucleotides are TGTGCCAGCAGTTCACAGGGTGGTTCGGGACAGCCCCAGCATTTT. Protein sequence: CASSSQGGSGQPQHF.

This clonotype was recorded at least ten times. The chain recombines TRBV6-1 with TRBJ2-6; D is unresolved. Germline CDR1 is MNHNS and CDR2 is SASEGT. The ends were cut back, 11 bases at V and 0 bases at J, with 14 bases in the middle. The CDR3 runs 15 residues. CDR3 DNA: TGTGCCGGTCCGAGACGGTACTCTGGGGCCAACGTCCTGACTTTC. Translation gives CAGPRRYSGANVLTF.

This clonotype was recorded many times. The chain's CDR3 is CASSFGAGGYNEQFF. The CDR3 DNA reads as TGTGCCAGCAGCTTTGGGGCGGGGGGCTACAATGAGCAGTTCTTC. J is TRBJ2-1 and V is TRBV7-9; 8 bases are a match to TRBD2. This CDR3 has 15 amino acids. V trimming: 3 bases; J trimming: 3 bases; junction bases outside the gene matches: 4. Per the germline V gene, CDR1 is SEHNR and CDR2 is FQNEAQ (reference sequence).

This clonotype occurred many times. The chain is built from TRBV6-2 or TRBV6-3 and TRBJ2-1; D is undetermined. CDR1 is MNHEY and CDR2 is SVGEGT in the germline V gene. The CDR3 spans 14 residues. V was clipped by 5 bases and J by 3 bases, with 11 bases between them. The CDR3 DNA reads TGTGCCAGCAGTCTACTAAGGGACTACAATGAGCAGTTCTTC. It codes for CASSLLRDYNEQFF.

The table lists this clonotype with many counts. V gene TRBV28 combines with J gene TRBJ1-2, with 9 positions matching TRBD1. V shed 7 bases, J shed 3 bases, and the junction held 6 bases outside the gene matches. Germline assignment: CDR1 MDHEN and CDR2 SYDVKM. This CDR3 is built from 14 residues. The CDR3 loop reads CASTSGQGYYGYTF. The CDR3, as DNA: TGTGCCAGCACCTCTGGACAGGGGTACTATGGCTACACCTTC.

This clonotype was seen only a few times. The chain has TRBV29-1 and TRBJ2-3; D is unresolved. CDR3 length: 14 residues. The germline gives CDR1 SQVTM, CDR2 ANQGSEA. Trimming left V 8 bases short and J 0 bases short, with 15 bases between. CDR3 bases: TGCAGCCCGAACGGGCTAAAGAGCACAGATACGCAGTATTTT. It yields the protein CSPNGLKSTDTQYF.